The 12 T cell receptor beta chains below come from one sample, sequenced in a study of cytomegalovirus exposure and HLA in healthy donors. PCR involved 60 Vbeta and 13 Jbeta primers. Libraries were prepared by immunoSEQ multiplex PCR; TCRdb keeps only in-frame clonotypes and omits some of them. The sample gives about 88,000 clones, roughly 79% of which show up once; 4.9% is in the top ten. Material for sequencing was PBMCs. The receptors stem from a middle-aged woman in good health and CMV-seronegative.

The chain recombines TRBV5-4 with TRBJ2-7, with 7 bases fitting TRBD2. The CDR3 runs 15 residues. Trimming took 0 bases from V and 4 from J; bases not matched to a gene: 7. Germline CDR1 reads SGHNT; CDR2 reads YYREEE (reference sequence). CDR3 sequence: CASSLVEAGEYEQYF. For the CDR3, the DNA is TGTGCCAGCAGCTTGGTGGAGGCGGGGGAGTACGAGCAGTACTTC.

The CDR3 DNA sequence: TGCGCCAGCAGTGTCCGAGCGGTGGGGTACAATGAGCAGTTCTTC. This encodes CASSVRAVGYNEQFF. The rearrangement joins TRBV10-2 to TRBJ2-1, with D tentatively TRBD2 (5 bases). The CDR3 runs 15 residues. The V gene's germline CDR1 is WSHSY and CDR2 SAAADI. Trimming took off 4 bases at V and 4 bases at J, with 14 bases between the two ends.

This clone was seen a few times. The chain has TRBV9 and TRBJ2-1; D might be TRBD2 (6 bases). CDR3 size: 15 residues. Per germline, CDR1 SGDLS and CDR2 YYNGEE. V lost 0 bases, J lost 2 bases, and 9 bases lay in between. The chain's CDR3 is CASSVDSGPYNEQFF. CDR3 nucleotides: TGTGCCAGCAGCGTAGATAGCGGACCCTACAATGAGCAGTTCTTC. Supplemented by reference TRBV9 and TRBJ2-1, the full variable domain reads DSGVTQTPKHLITATGQRVTLRCSPRSGDLSVYWYQQSLDQGLQFLIQYYNGEERAKGNILERFSAQQFPDLHSELNLSSLELGDSALYFCASSVDSGPYNEQFFGPGTRLTVL.

CDR3 bases: TGTGCTAGTGGCCCCAGGGACTACGAGCAGTACTTC. Translating gives CASGPRDYEQYF. The chain carries TRBV12-5 and TRBJ2-7; TRBD1 is a possible D gene (5 bases). Germline V gives CDR1 LGHNT, CDR2 FRNRAP. V was cut by 6 bases and J by 3 bases, with 9 bases left in between. This CDR3 spans 12 amino acids.

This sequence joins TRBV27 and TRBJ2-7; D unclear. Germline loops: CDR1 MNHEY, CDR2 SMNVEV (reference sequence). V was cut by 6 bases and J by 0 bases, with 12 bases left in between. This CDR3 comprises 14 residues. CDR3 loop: CASRELQSSYEQYF. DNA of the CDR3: TGTGCCAGCAGGGAATTACAGAGCTCCTACGAGCAGTACTTC.

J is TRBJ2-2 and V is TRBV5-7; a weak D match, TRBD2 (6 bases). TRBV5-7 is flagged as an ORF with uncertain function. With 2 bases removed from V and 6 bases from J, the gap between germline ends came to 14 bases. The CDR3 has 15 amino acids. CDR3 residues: CASSLGGAGSGELFF. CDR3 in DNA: TGTGCCAGCAGCTTAGGCGGGGCGGGCTCCGGGGAGCTGTTTTTT.

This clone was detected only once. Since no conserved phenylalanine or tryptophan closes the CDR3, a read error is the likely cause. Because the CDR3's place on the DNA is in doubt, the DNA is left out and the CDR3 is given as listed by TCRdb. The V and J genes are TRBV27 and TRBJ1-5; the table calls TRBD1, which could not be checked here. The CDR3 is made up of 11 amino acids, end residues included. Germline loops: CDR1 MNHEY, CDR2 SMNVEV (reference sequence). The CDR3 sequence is CASSSRGTELT.

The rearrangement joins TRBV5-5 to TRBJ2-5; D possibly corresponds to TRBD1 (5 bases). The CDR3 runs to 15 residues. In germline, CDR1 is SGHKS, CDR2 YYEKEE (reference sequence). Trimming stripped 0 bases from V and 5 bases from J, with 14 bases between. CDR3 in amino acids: CASSLAGQPQETQYF. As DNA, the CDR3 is TGTGCCAGCAGCTTGGCAGGGCAGCCTCAGGAGACCCAGTACTTC. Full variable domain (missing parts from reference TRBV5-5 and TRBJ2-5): DAGVTQSPTHLIKTRGQQVTLRCSPISGHKSVSWYQQVLGQGPQFIFQYYEKEERGRGNFPDRFSARQFPNYSSELNVNALLLGDSALYLCASSLAGQPQETQYFGPGTRLLVL.

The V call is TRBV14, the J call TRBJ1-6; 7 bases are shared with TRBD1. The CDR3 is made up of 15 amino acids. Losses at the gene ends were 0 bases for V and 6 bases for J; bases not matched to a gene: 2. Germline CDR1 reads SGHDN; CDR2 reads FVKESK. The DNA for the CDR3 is TGTGCCAGCAGCCAAGACCACAGGGGTAATTCACCCCTCCACTTT. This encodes CASSQDHRGNSPLHF.

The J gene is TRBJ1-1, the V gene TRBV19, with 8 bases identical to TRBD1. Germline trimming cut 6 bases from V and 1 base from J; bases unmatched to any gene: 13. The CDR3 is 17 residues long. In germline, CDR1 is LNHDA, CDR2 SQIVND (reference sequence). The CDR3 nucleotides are TGTGCCAGTAGAGCCGCGAACAGGGGGTCAAGGAACACTGAAGCTTTCTTT. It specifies CASRAANRGSRNTEAFF.

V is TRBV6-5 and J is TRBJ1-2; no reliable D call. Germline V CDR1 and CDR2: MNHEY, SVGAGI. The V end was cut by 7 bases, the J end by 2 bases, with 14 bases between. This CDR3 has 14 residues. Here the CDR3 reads CASTLDGRNYGYTF. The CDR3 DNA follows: TGTGCCAGCACTCTGGACGGGAGAAACTATGGCTACACCTTC.

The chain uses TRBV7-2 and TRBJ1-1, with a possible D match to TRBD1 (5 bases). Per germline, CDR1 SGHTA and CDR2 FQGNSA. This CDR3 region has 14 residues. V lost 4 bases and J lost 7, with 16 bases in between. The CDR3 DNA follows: TGTGCCAGCAGCTCGCAATCCAGGGTTCTTGAAGCTTTCTTT. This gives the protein CASSSQSRVLEAFF.